The entry below gives a single T cell receptor beta chain sequence along with its context. Sequenced by immunoSEQ multiplex PCR; TCRdb stores in-frame clones only, minus some. Altogether under 20,000 clones are present, around nine tenths being singletons, with the ten largest covering approximately 13%. This record comes from a study of T cell clones after liver transplantation. Study information: Tolerant meant at least one year fully off immunosuppression without liver enzymes above twice normal.

V lost 5 bases to trimming and J lost 5 bases, with 16 bases between them. CDR3 size: 15 residues. Looked up from germline, CDR1 is LNHDA and CDR2 is SQIVND (reference sequence). The rearrangement uses TRBV19 and TRBJ1-5; D is possibly TRBD1 (5 bases). Sequencing was performed on CD8+ T cells from blood, taken before liver transplant. This clonotype was sampled from a human donor who received a liver transplant. The CDR3 sequence is CASSPRDGLYQPQHF. Written as DNA, the CDR3 is TGTGCCAGTAGTCCCCGGGACGGACTTTATCAGCCCCAGCATTTT. The variable domain in full, completed from reference TRBV19 and TRBJ1-5, reads DGGITQSPKYLFRKEGQNVTLSCEQNLNHDAMYWYRQDPGQGLRLIYYSQIVNDFQKGDIAEGYSVSREKKESFPLTVTSAQKNPTAFYLCASSPRDGLYQPQHFGDGTRLSIL.